The source of this T cell receptor beta chain is a study of T cells after posttransplantation cyclophosphamide. Treatment was busulfan-fludarabine conditioning, a marrow graft, and cyclophosphamide on days +3 and +4. Trimming removed 4 bases at V and 3 bases at J, with 12 bases between. Germline V lookup: CDR1 SGHRS, CDR2 YFSETQ. The CDR3 spans 14 residues. Whole-study results and caveats: Donor-recipient repertoire similarity was low at 1-2 months, rising over year one. TRB clonality was highly associated with recipient CMV seropositivity and reactivation. Tissue-infiltrating T cells from skin or gut overlapped little with blood T cells.

Generated by immunoSEQ multiplex PCR, the TCRdb table keeps only in-frame clones and is missing some. The table lists some 37,000 clones, around 80% of them singletons. Turning to this clone: Its antigen is not known.

The sample in question was CD4+ T cells sorted from blood, obtained around 2,000 days after a stem cell transplant with posttransplant cyclophosphamide. This chain joins TRBV5-1 and TRBJ2-3; tentatively, D is TRBD1 (6 bases). The source is a female patient aged 40-50 years who received an allogeneic stem cell transplant from a related donor, was CMV-positive, and had no GVHD. Some of the T cells might come from the graft donor. The CDR3 DNA reads TGCGCCAGCAGCACAGGACAGAAGACAGATACGCAGTATTTT. The encoded protein is CASSTGQKTDTQYF.